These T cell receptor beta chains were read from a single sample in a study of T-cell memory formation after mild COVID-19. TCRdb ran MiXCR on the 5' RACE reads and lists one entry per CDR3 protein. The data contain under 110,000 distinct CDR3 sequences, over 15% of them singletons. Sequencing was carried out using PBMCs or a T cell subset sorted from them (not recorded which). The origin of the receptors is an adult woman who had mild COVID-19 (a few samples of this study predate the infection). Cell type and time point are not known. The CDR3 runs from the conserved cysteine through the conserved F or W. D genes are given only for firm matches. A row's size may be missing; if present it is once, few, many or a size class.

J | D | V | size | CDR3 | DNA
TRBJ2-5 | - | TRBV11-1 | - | CASSLFAGQETQYF | TGTGCCAGCAGCTTATTCGCGGGGCAAGAGACCCAGTACTTC
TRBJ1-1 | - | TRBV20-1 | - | CSGTLQGFTMNTEAFF | TGCAGTGGAACTCTCCAGGGTTTTACCATGAACACTGAAGCTTTCTTT
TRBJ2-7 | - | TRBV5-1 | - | CASSNPGQSSYEQYF | TGCGCCAGCAGCAACCCGGGCCAGTCCTCCTACGAGCAGTACTTC
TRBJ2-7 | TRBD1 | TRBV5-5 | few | CASSFPGQWDEQYF | TGTGCCAGCAGCTTTCCGGGACAGTGGGACGAGCAGTACTTC
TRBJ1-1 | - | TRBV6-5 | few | CASSYSRASEAFF | TGTGCCAGCAGTTACAGCAGGGCGTCTGAAGCTTTCTTT
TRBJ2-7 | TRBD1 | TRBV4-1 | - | CASSQGQGAEEQYF | TGCGCCAGCAGCCAAGGGCAGGGGGCGGAAGAGCAGTACTTC
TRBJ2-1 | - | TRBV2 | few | CASSEGGHEQFF | TGTGCCAGCAGTGAGGGGGGGCATGAGCAGTTCTTC
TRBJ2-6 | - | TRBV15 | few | CATSREGTQLSGANVLTF | TGTGCCACCAGCAGAGAGGGGACGCAACTCTCTGGGGCCAACGTCCTGACTTTC
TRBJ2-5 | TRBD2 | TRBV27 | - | CASSWTSGGSQETQYF | TGTGCCAGCAGCTGGACTAGCGGGGGGTCCCAAGAGACCCAGTACTTC
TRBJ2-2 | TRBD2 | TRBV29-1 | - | CSVSTSGGNTGELFF | TGCAGCGTTTCCACTAGCGGGGGGAACACCGGGGAGCTGTTTTTT
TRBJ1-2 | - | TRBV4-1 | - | CASSQENWDTSAGYTF | TGCGCCAGCAGCCAAGAAAATTGGGACACCTCGGCCGGCTACACCTTC
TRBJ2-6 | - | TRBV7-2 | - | CASSYRANVLTF | TGTGCCAGCAGTTATAGGGCCAACGTCCTGACTTTC
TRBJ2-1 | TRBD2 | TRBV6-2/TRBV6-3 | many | CASSYITSGSREQFF | TGTGCCAGCAGTTACATCACTAGCGGGAGCCGGGAGCAGTTCTTC